This T cell receptor beta chain derives from a study of cytomegalovirus exposure and HLA in healthy donors. Germline V CDR1 and CDR2: ENHRY, SYGVKD. The CDR3 loop spans 15 amino acids. Trimming removed 4 bases from V and 1 base from J; junction bases left unmatched: 5. Sequenced by immunoSEQ multiplex PCR; TCRdb stores in-frame clones only, minus some. The repertoire holds roughly 150,000 clones, with approximately 86% as singletons. Specimen: PBMCs. The V and J genes are TRBV10-3 and TRBJ2-3; TRBD2 aligns across 7 bases. This receptor was taken from a woman aged 18-29 years in good health and CMV-seronegative. CDR3 amino acids: CAISAWGRGTDTQYF. In DNA form, the CDR3 reads TGTGCCATCAGTGCTTGGGGGAGGGGCACAGATACGCAGTATTTT.